These 25 T cell receptor beta chains were all obtained from the same sample, sequenced in a study of T cells after yellow fever vaccination. MiXCR, run by TCRdb on the 5' RACE reads, gives a single entry per CDR3 protein. This sample has approximately 610,000 distinct CDR3 sequences, with about a sixth found just once. The sequencing here drew on PBMCs, taken less than 6 days after the first yellow fever vaccination. Receptor source: a man younger than 35 who received the YFV17D yellow fever vaccine.

There are a few counts of this clonotype. The gene calls are TRBV12-3 or TRBV12-4 and TRBJ2-2; D possibly corresponds to TRBD1 (6 bases). The CDR3 is 15 amino acids. V lost 8 bases to trimming and J lost 1 base, with 14 bases between them. The CDR3 sequence is CASGRDRRNTGELFF. Here the CDR3 DNA reads TGTGCCAGCGGCCGCGACAGGAGGAACACCGGGGAGCTGTTTTTT.

V is TRBV4-1 and J is TRBJ1-4; D is uncertain. The ends were cut back, 0 bases at V and 8 bases at J, with 13 bases in the middle. The germline V gene has CDR1 MGHRA and CDR2 YSYEKL. There are 15 residues in the CDR3. This CDR3 is CASSQDGWTKEKLFF. The CDR3 nucleotides read TGCGCCAGCAGCCAAGACGGGTGGACCAAAGAAAAACTGTTTTTT.

V and J are TRBV11-1 and TRBJ2-2, with 8 bases fitting TRBD1. The V gene end was trimmed by 1 base and the J gene end by 0 bases; junction bases not matched to a gene: 7. CDR1 is SGHAT, CDR2 FQDESV, per germline (reference sequence). The CDR3 spans 18 residues. Here the CDR3 reads CASSLGTGRTSNTGELFF. The CDR3 region has the DNA TGTGCCAGCAGCTTAGGGACAGGGAGGACCTCGAACACCGGGGAGCTGTTTTTT.

This clonotype was detected only a few times. The gene calls are TRBV4-1 and TRBJ2-1; TRBD1 matches 7 bases. Germline lookup yields CDR1 MGHRA and CDR2 YSYEKL. This CDR3 contains 18 residues. J lost 0 bases, V lost 2 bases, and 10 bases had no gene match. The CDR3 is CASSQPDRADSSYNEQFF. CDR3 DNA sequence: TGCGCCAGCAGCCAACCTGACAGGGCCGATAGCTCCTACAATGAGCAGTTCTTC.

The CDR3 nucleotides are TGCGCCAGCAGCTTGACCCGAGACCTTACCCAAAACATTCAGTACTTC. Its protein is CASSLTRDLTQNIQYF. The chain recombines TRBV5-1 with TRBJ2-4, with D unresolved. The CDR3 has 16 amino acids. V was cut by 1 base and J by 5 bases, with 16 bases left in between. CDR1 is SGHRS and CDR2 is YFSETQ in the germline V gene.

V gene TRBV7-2 combines with J gene TRBJ2-7; 8 bases align to TRBD2. Germline-derived CDR1 and CDR2 are SGHTA and FQGNSA. The CDR3 runs 15 residues. Trimming at V came to 2 bases and at J to 0 bases, leaving 3 bases not matched to a gene. The CDR3 DNA reads TGTGCCAGCAGCTTACGGGGGGGGGCCTCCTACGAGCAGTACGTC. Protein: CASSLRGGASYEQYV.

This clonotype was found many times. The chain joins TRBV5-5 to TRBJ2-2, with TRBD1 matching over 7 bases. This CDR3 comprises 13 residues. CDR1 and CDR2 from the germline V gene are SGHKS and YYEKEE (reference sequence). V gave up 4 bases and J gave up 6 bases; unmatched junction bases: 3. CDR3 nucleotides: TGTGCCAGCAGCCTAGGGACAGCCGGGGAGCTGTTTTTT. Translated: CASSLGTAGELFF.

In its sample, this clonotype was seen a few times. This sequence joins TRBV29-1 and TRBJ1-2, with no clear D. Trimming pared 2 bases from V and 4 bases from J, leaving 2 bases between. Germline CDR1 SQVTM, CDR2 ANQGSEA. CDR3 length: 10 amino acids. The CDR3, as DNA: TGCAGCGTTGAAAGCTATGGCTACACCTTC. It codes for CSVESYGYTF.

The rearrangement uses TRBV18 and TRBJ2-5; D remains unclear. Germline CDR1 and CDR2: KGHSH and LQKENI. The length of the CDR3 is 13 residues. The V gene lost 8 bases and the J gene lost 2 bases, with 12 bases spanning the gap. The CDR3 DNA reads as TGTGCCAGCGGATTCGCGGTACAAGAGACCCAGTACTTC. Encoded protein: CASGFAVQETQYF.

V and J are TRBV20-1 and TRBJ2-2, with unresolved D. The CDR3 is 17 amino acids. V dropped 0 bases and J dropped 1 base, with 15 bases sitting between them. Germline-derived CDR1 and CDR2 are DFQATT and SNEGSKA (reference sequence). CDR3 residues: CSARDLGRTLNTGELFF. DNA for the CDR3: TGCAGTGCTAGAGATTTGGGAAGGACCTTGAACACCGGGGAGCTGTTTTTT.

The CDR3 DNA sequence: TGTGCCAGCAGCGCACAGGGAGGGGGAAACACTGAAGCTTTCTTT. As protein: CASSAQGGGNTEAFF. The rearrangement joins TRBV3-1 to TRBJ1-1; the D gene is possibly TRBD1 (6 bases). CDR3 length: 15 amino acids. Trimming removed 5 bases at V and 2 bases at J, with 15 bases between. The V gene's germline CDR1 is LGHDT and CDR2 YNNKEL (reference sequence).

This clonotype was seen ten or more times. The chain is built from TRBV7-2 and TRBJ2-2, with D tentatively TRBD2 (6 bases). The length of the CDR3 is 14 residues. Trimming removed 7 bases at V and 3 bases at J, with 12 bases between. CDR1 and CDR2 (germline): SGHTA, FQGNSA. The DNA for the CDR3 is TGTGCCAGCACCCCATCGGGGGACACCGGGGAGCTGTTTTTT. Its protein is CASTPSGDTGELFF.

The chain links TRBV12-3 or TRBV12-4 to TRBJ1-4; 11 bases agree with TRBD1. Trimming cost V 5 bases and J 8 bases; bases outside gene matches: 4. The CDR3 loop spans 14 amino acids. The CDR3 nucleotides read TGTGCCAGCAGTGTCCGGGACAGGGGGGAAAAACTGTTTTTT. It codes for CASSVRDRGEKLFF.

The chain combines TRBV5-6 with TRBJ2-1; D ambiguous. V was clipped by 9 bases and J by 5 bases, with 18 bases between them. The CDR3 runs to 14 residues. Germline V lookup: CDR1 SGHDT, CDR2 YYEEEE. Here the CDR3 DNA reads TGTGCCATCGGCCCCGGGCGACGGCACAATGAGCAGTTCTTC. It specifies CAIGPGRRHNEQFF.

This clonotype was seen more than once but under ten times. The CDR3 coding sequence is TGTGCCAGCAGTTTAGCTGGGGGGAGGGCCTATGGCTACACCTTC. Protein product: CASSLAGGRAYGYTF. The chain employs TRBV12-3 or TRBV12-4 and TRBJ1-2; weak D call: TRBD1 (5 bases). V was shortened by 0 bases and J by 4 bases, with 12 bases between the two germline ends. The CDR3 contains 15 residues.

The chain recombines TRBV10-3 with TRBJ1-5; TRBD1 might be the D (6 bases). Germline V gene lookup returns CDR1 ENHRY and CDR2 SYGVKD. Trimming took off 3 bases at V and 4 bases at J, with 10 bases between the two ends. This CDR3 contains 14 residues. The CDR3 loop is CAISERQGNQPQHF. DNA of the CDR3: TGTGCCATCAGTGAACGTCAGGGGAATCAGCCCCAGCATTTT.

This clonotype has more than one count but fewer than ten. Here the CDR3 DNA reads TGTGCCAGCTCACCGCCCGGGACCCCGAACAAACTGTTTTTT. This gives the protein CASSPPGTPNKLFF. The chain carries TRBV18 and TRBJ1-4, with D perhaps TRBD1 (5 bases). Trimming stripped 3 bases from V and 11 bases from J, with 16 bases between. The CDR3 totals 14 residues. CDR1 is KGHSH and CDR2 is LQKENI in the germline V gene.

The rearrangement links TRBV20-1 to TRBJ2-2, with 7 bases matching TRBD1. With V trimmed by 2 bases and J by 5 bases, 11 bases remained unmatched. Germline V lookup: CDR1 DFQATT, CDR2 SNEGSKA (reference sequence). The CDR3 is made up of 16 amino acids. The CDR3 DNA follows: TGCAGTGCTAGATCAACCGACAGGGATGAGACCGGGGAGCTGTTTTTT. Translated, it gives CSARSTDRDETGELFF.

J is TRBJ1-5 and V is TRBV6-2 or TRBV6-3; D is undetermined. The V end lost 0 bases, the J end lost 6 bases, and 3 bases lay between the germline ends. CDR3 length: 12 amino acids. Looked up from germline, CDR1 is MNHEY and CDR2 is SVGEGT. CDR3 sequence reads: CASSYSVQPQHF. For the CDR3, the DNA is TGTGCCAGCAGTTACTCGGTTCAGCCCCAGCATTTT.

Ten or more counts support this clonotype. This chain connects TRBV24-1 to TRBJ2-2; TRBD2 is a possible D gene (6 bases). V was pared by 9 bases and J by 5 bases, with 18 bases between. The CDR3 extends over 15 amino acids. Germline V gives CDR1 KGHDR, CDR2 SFDVKD. The CDR3 bases are TGTGCCACCTTTGGCGGGGACCTCCGTACCGGGGAGCTGTTTTTT. It yields the protein CATFGGDLRTGELFF.

This clonotype was seen ten or more times. This sequence joins TRBV19 and TRBJ1-2; D is uncertain. Trimming cost V 5 bases and J 1 base, with 11 bases left between them. This CDR3 contains 14 residues. Germline-derived CDR1 and CDR2 are LNHDA and SQIVND (reference sequence). CDR3 amino acids: CASSLSGVNYGYTF. The CDR3 DNA reads TGTGCCAGTAGTCTCTCAGGAGTTAACTATGGCTACACCTTC.

The chain has TRBV7-2 and TRBJ2-7; 11 bases map to TRBD2. The CDR3 has 17 residues. The V gene end was trimmed by 3 bases and the J gene end by 0 bases; junction bases not matched to a gene: 7. From germline, CDR1 is SGHTA and CDR2 FQGNSA. The CDR3 spells CASSFTGTSGSSYEQYF. DNA for the CDR3: TGTGCCAGCAGCTTCACCGGGACTAGCGGATCCTCCTACGAGCAGTACTTC.

This sequence joins TRBV5-1 and TRBJ1-2; no reliable D call. This CDR3 spans 14 amino acids. Germline CDR1 reads SGHRS; CDR2 reads YFSETQ. V dropped 0 bases and J dropped 7 bases, with 13 bases sitting between them. The CDR3 sequence is CASSLDPTESGYTF. The CDR3 DNA follows: TGCGCCAGCAGCTTGGATCCGACTGAGAGTGGCTACACCTTC.

The chain has TRBV12-3 or TRBV12-4 and TRBJ2-7; no clear D. This CDR3 has 14 amino acids. The V and J ends lost 6 bases and 2 bases respectively, with 14 bases between them. The CDR3 sequence is CASRSGPRPYEQYF. Written as DNA, the CDR3 is TGTGCCAGCAGATCCGGGCCAAGACCCTACGAGCAGTACTTC.

This clonotype occurred a few times. V gene TRBV7-9 combines with J gene TRBJ1-3; D ambiguous. Germline lookup yields CDR1 SEHNR and CDR2 FQNEAQ (reference sequence). This CDR3 comprises 15 residues. Deletions cut 1 base from V and 0 bases from J, with 7 bases between. CDR3: CASSLGRHSGNTIYF. CDR3 in DNA: TGTGCCAGCAGCTTAGGGCGTCACTCTGGAAACACCATATATTTT.